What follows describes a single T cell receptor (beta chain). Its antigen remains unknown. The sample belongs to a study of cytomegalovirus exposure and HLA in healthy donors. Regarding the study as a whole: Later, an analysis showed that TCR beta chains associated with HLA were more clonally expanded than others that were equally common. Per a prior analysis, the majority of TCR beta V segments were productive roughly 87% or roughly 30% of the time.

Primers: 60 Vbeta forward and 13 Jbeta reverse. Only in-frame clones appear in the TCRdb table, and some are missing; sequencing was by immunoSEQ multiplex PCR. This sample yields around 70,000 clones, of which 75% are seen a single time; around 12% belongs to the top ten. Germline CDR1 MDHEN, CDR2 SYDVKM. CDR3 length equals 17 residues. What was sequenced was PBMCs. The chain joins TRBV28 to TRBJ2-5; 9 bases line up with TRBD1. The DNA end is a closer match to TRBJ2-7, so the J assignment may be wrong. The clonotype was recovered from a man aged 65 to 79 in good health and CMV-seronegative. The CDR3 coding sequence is TGTGCCAGCAGTTTCTTTTCCCCTCTGACAGGGGGAAACGAGCAGTACTTC. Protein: CASSFFSPLTGGNEQYF.